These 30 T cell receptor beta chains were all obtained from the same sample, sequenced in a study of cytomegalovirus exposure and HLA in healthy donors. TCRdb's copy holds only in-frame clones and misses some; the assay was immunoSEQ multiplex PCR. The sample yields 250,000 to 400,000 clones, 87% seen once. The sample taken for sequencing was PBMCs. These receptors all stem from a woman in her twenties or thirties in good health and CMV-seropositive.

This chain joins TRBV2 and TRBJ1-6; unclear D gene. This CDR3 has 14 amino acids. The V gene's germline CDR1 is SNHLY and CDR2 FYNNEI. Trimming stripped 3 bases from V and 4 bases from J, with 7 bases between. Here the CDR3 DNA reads TGTGCCAGCAGTGACAGCCAGTATAATTCACCCCTCCACTTT. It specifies CASSDSQYNSPLHF.

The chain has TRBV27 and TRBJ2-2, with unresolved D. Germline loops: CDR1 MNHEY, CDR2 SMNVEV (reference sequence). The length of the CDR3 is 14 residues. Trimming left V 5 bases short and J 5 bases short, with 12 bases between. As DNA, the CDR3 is TGTGCCAGCAGTCTATATGAGCAGACCGGGGAGCTGTTTTTT. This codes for CASSLYEQTGELFF.

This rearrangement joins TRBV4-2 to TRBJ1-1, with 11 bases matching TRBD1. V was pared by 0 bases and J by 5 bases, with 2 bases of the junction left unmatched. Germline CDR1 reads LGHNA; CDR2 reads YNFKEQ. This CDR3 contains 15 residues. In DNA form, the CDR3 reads TGTGCCAGCAGCCAAGAGGACAGGGGGCTGACTGAAGCTTTCTTT. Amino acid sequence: CASSQEDRGLTEAFF.

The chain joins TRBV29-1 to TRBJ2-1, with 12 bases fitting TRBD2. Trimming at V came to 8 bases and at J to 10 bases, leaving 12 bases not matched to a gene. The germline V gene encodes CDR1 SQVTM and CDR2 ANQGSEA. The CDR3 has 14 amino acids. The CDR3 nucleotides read TGCAGCCCCGAGGGGCTAGCGGGGGGGCAGGAGCAGTTCTTC. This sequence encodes CSPEGLAGGQEQFF.

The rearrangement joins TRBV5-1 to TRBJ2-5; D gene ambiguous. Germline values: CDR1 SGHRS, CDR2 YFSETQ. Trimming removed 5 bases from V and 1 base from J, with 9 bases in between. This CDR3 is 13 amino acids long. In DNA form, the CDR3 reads TGCGCCAGCAGTGTAGTGGGCCAAGAGACCCAGTACTTC. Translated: CASSVVGQETQYF.

The CDR3, as DNA: TGTGCCAGCAGCGTTCTGACTAGCGTTTACAATGAGCAGTTCTTC. Protein product: CASSVLTSVYNEQFF. This sequence joins TRBV9 and TRBJ2-1; 8 bases map to TRBD2. The CDR3 length is 15 residues. V was clipped by 2 bases and J by 4 bases; unmatched bases: 5. The germline V gene has CDR1 SGDLS and CDR2 YYNGEE.

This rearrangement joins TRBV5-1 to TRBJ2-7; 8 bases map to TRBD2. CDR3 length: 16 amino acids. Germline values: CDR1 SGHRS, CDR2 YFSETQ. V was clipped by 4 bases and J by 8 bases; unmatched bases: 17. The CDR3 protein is CASSAEPGLAQAQQYF. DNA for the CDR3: TGCGCCAGCAGCGCGGAACCCGGACTAGCCCAGGCGCAGCAGTACTTC.

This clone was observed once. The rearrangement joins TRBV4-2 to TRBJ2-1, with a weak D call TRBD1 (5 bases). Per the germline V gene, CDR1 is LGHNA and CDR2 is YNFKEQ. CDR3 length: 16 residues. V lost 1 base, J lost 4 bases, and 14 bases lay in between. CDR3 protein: CASSQGAGRAYNEQFF. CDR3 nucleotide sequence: TGTGCCAGCAGCCAAGGAGCCGGCAGGGCGTACAATGAGCAGTTCTTC.

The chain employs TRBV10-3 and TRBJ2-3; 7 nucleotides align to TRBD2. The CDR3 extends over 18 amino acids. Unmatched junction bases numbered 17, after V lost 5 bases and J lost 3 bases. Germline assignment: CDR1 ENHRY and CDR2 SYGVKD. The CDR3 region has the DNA TGTGCCATCAGTTTTACAATCGCTAGCGGAGGAACGACAGATACGCAGTATTTT. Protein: CAISFTIASGGTTDTQYF.

The CDR3 spells CASSDSPEAFNQPQHF. The CDR3 DNA is TGTGCCAGCAGCGACTCTCCAGAGGCATTCAATCAGCCCCAGCATTTT. The chain recombines TRBV9 with TRBJ1-5; D remains unclear. Trimming removed 3 bases at V and 3 bases at J, with 16 bases between. The CDR3 is 16 amino acids. CDR1 and CDR2 from the germline V gene are SGDLS and YYNGEE. The complete variable domain, with remaining parts taken from reference TRBV9 and TRBJ1-5, reads DSGVTQTPKHLITATGQRVTLRCSPRSGDLSVYWYQQSLDQGLQFLIQYYNGEERAKGNILERFSAQQFPDLHSELNLSSLELGDSALYFCASSDSPEAFNQPQHFGDGTRLSIL.

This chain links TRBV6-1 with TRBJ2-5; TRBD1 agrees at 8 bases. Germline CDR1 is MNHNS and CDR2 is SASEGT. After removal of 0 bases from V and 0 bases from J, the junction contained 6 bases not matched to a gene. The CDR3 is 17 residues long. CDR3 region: CASSEARQGQYQETQYF. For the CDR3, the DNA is TGTGCCAGCAGTGAAGCGCGACAGGGGCAATACCAAGAGACCCAGTACTTC.

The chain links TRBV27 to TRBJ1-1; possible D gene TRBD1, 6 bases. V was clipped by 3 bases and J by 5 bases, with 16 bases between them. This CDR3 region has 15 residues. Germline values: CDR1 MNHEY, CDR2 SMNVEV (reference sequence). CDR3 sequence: CASSLSWGGGTEAFF. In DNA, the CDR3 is TGTGCCAGCAGTTTGTCCTGGGGGGGCGGGACTGAAGCTTTCTTT.

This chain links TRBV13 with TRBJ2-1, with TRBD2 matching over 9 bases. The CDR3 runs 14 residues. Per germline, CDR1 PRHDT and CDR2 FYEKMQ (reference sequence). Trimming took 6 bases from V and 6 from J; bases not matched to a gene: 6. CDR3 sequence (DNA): TGTGCCAGCAGGCGGGGGGGTGGCCGCAATGAGCAGTTCTTC. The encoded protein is CASRRGGGRNEQFF.

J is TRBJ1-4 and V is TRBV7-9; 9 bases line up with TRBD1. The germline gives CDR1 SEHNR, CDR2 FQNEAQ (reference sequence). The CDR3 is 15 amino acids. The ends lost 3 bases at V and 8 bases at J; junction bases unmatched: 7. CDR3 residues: CASSFLGTGKEKLFF. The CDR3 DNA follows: TGTGCCAGCAGCTTTTTGGGGACAGGGAAAGAAAAACTGTTTTTT.

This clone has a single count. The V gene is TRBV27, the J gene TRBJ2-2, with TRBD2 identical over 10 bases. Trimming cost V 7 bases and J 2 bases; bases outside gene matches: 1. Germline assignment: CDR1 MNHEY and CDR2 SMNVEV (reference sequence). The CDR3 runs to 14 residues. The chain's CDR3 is CASIAGGNTGELFF. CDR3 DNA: TGTGCCAGCATAGCGGGAGGAAACACCGGGGAGCTGTTTTTT.

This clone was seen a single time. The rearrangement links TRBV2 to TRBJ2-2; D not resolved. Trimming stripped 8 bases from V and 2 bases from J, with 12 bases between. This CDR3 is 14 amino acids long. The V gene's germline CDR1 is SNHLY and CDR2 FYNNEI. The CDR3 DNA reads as TGTGCCAGCGAACTCTACAAAAACACCGGGGAGCTGTTTTTT. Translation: CASELYKNTGELFF.

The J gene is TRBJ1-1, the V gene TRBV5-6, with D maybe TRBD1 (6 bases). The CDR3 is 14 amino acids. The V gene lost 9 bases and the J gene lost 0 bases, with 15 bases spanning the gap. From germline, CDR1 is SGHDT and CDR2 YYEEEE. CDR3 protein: CATTGYLMNTEAFF. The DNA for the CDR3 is TGTGCCACTACAGGGTACCTCATGAACACTGAAGCTTTCTTT.

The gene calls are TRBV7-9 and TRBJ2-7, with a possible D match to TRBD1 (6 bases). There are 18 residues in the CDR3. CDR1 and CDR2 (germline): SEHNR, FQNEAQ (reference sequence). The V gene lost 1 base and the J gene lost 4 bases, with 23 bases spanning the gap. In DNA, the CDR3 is TGTGCCAGCAGCTTAGAGATGGGACAATCGCTCCGGTGGTACGAGCAGTACTTC. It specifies CASSLEMGQSLRWYEQYF.

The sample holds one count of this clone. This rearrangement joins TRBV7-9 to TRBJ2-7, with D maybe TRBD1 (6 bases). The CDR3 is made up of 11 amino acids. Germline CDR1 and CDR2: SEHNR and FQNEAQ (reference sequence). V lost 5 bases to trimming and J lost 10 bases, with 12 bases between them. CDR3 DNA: TGTGCCAGCAGCCCAGACAGGCGTCAGTACTTC. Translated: CASSPDRRQYF.

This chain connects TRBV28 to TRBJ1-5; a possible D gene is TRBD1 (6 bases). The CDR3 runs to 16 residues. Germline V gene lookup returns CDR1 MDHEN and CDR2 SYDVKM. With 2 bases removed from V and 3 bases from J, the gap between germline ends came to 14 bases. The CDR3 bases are TGTGCCAGCAGTTTAGTGGGGGCAGCGATCAATCAGCCCCAGCATTTT. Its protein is CASSLVGAAINQPQHF. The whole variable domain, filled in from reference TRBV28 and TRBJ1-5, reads DVKVTQSSRYLVKRTGEKVFLECVQDMDHENMFWYRQDPGLGLRLIYFSYDVKMKEKGDIPEGYSVSREKKERFSLILESASTNQTSMYLCASSLVGAAINQPQHFGDGTRLSIL.

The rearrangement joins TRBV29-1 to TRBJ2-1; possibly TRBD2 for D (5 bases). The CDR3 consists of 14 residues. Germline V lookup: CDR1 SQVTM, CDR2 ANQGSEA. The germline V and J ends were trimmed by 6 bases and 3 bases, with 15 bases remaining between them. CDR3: CSVDPTDYYNEQFF. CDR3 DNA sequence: TGCAGCGTGGACCCCACAGACTACTACAATGAGCAGTTCTTC.

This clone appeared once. The CDR3 bases are TGTGCCATCAGTGAATATACCGAACCTGGGGAGACCCAGTACTTC. It codes for CAISEYTEPGETQYF. The rearrangement joins TRBV10-3 to TRBJ2-5; no clear D gene. Germline CDR1 is ENHRY and CDR2 is SYGVKD. CDR3 length: 15 amino acids. Deletions cut 3 bases from V and 5 bases from J, with 16 bases between.

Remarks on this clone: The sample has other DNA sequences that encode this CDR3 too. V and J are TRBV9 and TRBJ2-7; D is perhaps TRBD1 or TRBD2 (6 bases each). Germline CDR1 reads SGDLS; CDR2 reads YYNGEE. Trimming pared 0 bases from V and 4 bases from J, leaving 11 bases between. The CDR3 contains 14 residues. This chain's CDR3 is CASSVDGGSYEQYF. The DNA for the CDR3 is TGTGCCAGCAGCGTAGACGGGGGCAGTTACGAGCAGTACTTC. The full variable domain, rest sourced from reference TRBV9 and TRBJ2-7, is DSGVTQTPKHLITATGQRVTLRCSPRSGDLSVYWYQQSLDQGLQFLIQYYNGEERAKGNILERFSAQQFPDLHSELNLSSLELGDSALYFCASSVDGGSYEQYFGPGTRLTVT.

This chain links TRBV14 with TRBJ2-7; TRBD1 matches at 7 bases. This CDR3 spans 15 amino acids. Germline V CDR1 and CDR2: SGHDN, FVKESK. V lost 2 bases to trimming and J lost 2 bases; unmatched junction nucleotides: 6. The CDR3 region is CASSQYRGPTYEQYF. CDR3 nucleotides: TGTGCCAGCAGCCAATACAGGGGCCCGACCTACGAGCAGTACTTC.

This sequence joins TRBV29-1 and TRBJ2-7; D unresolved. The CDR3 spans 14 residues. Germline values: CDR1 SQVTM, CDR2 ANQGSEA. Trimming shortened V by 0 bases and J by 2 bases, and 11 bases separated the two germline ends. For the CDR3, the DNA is TGCAGCGTTGAAGACGCCCACCGGGCCTACGAGCAGTACTTC. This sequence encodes CSVEDAHRAYEQYF.

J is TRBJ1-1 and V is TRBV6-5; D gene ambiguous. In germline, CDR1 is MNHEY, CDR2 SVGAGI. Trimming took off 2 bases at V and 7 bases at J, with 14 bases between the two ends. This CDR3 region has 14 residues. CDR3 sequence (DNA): TGTGCCAGCAGTTACAGGAGCCTGCAGAGTGAAGCTTTCTTT. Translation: CASSYRSLQSEAFF.

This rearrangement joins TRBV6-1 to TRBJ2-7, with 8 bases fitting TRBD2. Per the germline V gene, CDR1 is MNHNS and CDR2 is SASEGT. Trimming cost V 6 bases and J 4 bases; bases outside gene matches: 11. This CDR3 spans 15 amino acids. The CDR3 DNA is TGTGCCAGCAGACCCTTGAGCGGGGGTGGTTACGAGCAGTACTTC. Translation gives CASRPLSGGGYEQYF.

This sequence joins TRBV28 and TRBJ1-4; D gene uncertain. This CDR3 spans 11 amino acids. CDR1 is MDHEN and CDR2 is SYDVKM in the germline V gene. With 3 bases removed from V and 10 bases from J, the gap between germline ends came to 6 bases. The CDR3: CASSFTGKLFF. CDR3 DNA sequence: TGTGCCAGCAGTTTTACGGGAAAACTGTTTTTT.

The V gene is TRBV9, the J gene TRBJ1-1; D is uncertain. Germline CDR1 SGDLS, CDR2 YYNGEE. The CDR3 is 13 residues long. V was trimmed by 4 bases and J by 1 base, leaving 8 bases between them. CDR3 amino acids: CASSMPPNTEAFF. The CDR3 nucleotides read TGTGCCAGCAGCATGCCCCCGAACACTGAAGCTTTCTTT.

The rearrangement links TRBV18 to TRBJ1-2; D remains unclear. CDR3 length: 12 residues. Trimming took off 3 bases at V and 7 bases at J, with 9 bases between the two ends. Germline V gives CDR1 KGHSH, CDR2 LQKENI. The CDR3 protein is CASSPAGGGYTF. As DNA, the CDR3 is TGTGCCAGCTCACCGGCAGGAGGTGGCTACACCTTC.